This T cell receptor beta chain was retrieved from a study of blood T cell repertoires in COVID-19. Background on the study: Material from acute and convalescent COVID-19 was sourced from the United States, Italy and Spain. PBMCs, B-cell-depleted T cells, or T cells were the source of the cDNA or gDNA that made up the material.

Per the authors' pipeline: Nucleated cell number was recorded as an estimate derived from reference gene primer amplification. The table came from immunoSEQ multiplex PCR; TCRdb's copy has only in-frame clones and leaves some out. V and J calls and clone size are as listed in that table; D and trimming were resolved from the DNA. Here the sample spans 30,000 to 40,000 clones, 70% to 90% being singletons. The CDR3 loop spans 15 amino acids. Trimming took 3 bases from V and 8 from J; bases not matched to a gene: 5. CDR1 and CDR2 (germline): SNHLY, FYNNEI. The specimen was peripheral blood. This chain uses TRBV2 with TRBJ1-6, with 9 bases fitting TRBD1. This sequence was found in a man aged 50-59 years with active COVID-19. The CDR3 here is CASSDSGQGYSPLHF. The CDR3 nucleotides read TGTGCCAGCAGTGATTCGGGACAGGGTTATTCACCCCTCCACTTT. Drawing the rest from reference TRBV2 and TRBJ1-6, the complete variable domain is EPEVTQTPSHQVTQMGQEVILRCVPISNHLYFYWYRQILGQKVEFLVSFYNNEISEKSEIFDDQFSVERPDGSNFTLKIRSTKLEDSAMYFCASSDSGQGYSPLHFGNGTRLTVT.